These T cell receptor beta chains were read from a single sample in a study of blood T cells in healthy people across ages. TCRdb itself ran the 5' RACE reads through MiXCR, one entry per CDR3 protein. The sample yields some 930,000 distinct CDR3 sequences, roughly 28% seen once. The same sample was also studied in work on T cells of mothers and their children.

Input material: blood. These TCRs come from a woman aged 40 to 50 in good health. Each CDR3 is given with its conserved first and last residue. The order of the fields is clone size, D gene, J gene, CDR3 length, V gene, CDR3 protein, CDR3 DNA. The D gene is left open where the match is weak. For some rows the clone size is stated as once, few or many, or as a class when expanded; others skip it.

many,-,TRBJ1-2,13,TRBV15,CATSRDRGYGYTF,TGTGCCACCAGCAGAGATCGGGGATATGGCTACACCTTC
few,-,TRBJ1-1,16,TRBV15,CATSRERGGGRTEAFF,TGTGCCACCAGCAGAGAACGTGGAGGGGGGCGGACTGAAGCTTTCTTT
-,-,TRBJ2-7,14,TRBV28,CASSTSWVTHEQYF,TGTGCCAGCAGCACGAGCTGGGTTACCCACGAGCAGTACTTC
-,-,TRBJ1-2,16,TRBV7-9,CANSLIPVGDFGGYTF,TGTGCCAACAGCTTAATTCCGGTGGGTGATTTCGGTGGCTACACCTTC
many,-,TRBJ1-2,16,TRBV9,CASSVNTGGGSYGYTF,TGTGCCAGCAGCGTTAATACAGGCGGAGGGTCCTATGGCTACACCTTC
-,-,TRBJ1-1,13,TRBV29-1,CSVVQGRLSEAFF,TGCAGCGTTGTACAGGGCAGGTTGTCTGAAGCTTTCTTT
-,-,TRBJ2-1,16,TRBV5-1,CASSLEFAGPGNEQFF,TGCGCCAGCAGCTTGGAGTTCGCGGGACCCGGCAATGAGCAGTTCTTC
-,-,TRBJ2-7,17,TRBV7-2,CASSFVLRVAGRYEQYF,TGTGCCAGCAGCTTTGTGTTGAGGGTCGCAGGACGGTACGAGCAGTACTTC
-,TRBD1,TRBJ2-7,15,TRBV6-5,CASSLWGQFSYEQYF,TGTGCCAGCAGCTTATGGGGACAGTTCTCCTACGAGCAGTACTTC
-,TRBD1,TRBJ2-3,19,TRBV11-1,CASSSRGTGGPASTDTQYF,TGTGCCAGCAGCTCAAGAGGGACAGGGGGTCCCGCAAGCACAGATACGCAGTATTTT
many,-,TRBJ2-7,13,TRBV2,CASSQRQLYEQYF,TGTGCCAGCAGCCAGCGCCAACTCTACGAGCAGTACTTC
many,-,TRBJ2-1,13,TRBV20-1,CSVRGRIGNEQFF,TGCAGTGTTAGGGGACGGATTGGGAATGAGCAGTTCTTC
-,-,TRBJ2-6,13,TRBV7-9,CASSQTGANVLTF,TGTGCCAGCAGCCAAACTGGGGCCAACGTCCTGACTTTC
-,-,TRBJ2-2,18,TRBV5-1,CASSPSTLASKNTGELFF,TGCGCCAGCAGCCCGAGTACCCTAGCTAGCAAGAACACCGGGGAGCTGTTTTTT
many,-,TRBJ1-4,15,TRBV3-1,CASSPEGLTNEKLFF,TGTGCCAGCAGCCCCGAGGGATTAACAAATGAAAAACTGTTTTTT
-,TRBD1,TRBJ1-1,17,TRBV6-5,CASSYSMVDRVGTEAFF,TGTGCCAGCAGTTACTCGATGGTTGACAGGGTTGGCACTGAAGCTTTCTTT
few,-,TRBJ2-3,20,TRBV13,CASSFLRGAPEEGYPDTQYF,TGTGCCAGCAGCTTCTTACGGGGGGCGCCTGAGGAAGGATATCCAGATACGCAGTATTTT
many,TRBD1,TRBJ2-7,14,TRBV4-1,CASSHPGQVYEQYF,TGCGCCAGCAGCCACCCGGGACAGGTCTACGAGCAGTACTTC
few,TRBD1,TRBJ2-3,16,TRBV18,CASSPGTGKVTDTQYF,TGTGCCAGCTCACCAGGGACAGGGAAAGTCACAGATACGCAGTATTTT
-,TRBD2,TRBJ2-1,14,TRBV28,CASKLASGNNEQFF,TGTGCCAGCAAGTTGGCTAGCGGAAACAATGAGCAGTTCTTC
-,TRBD1,TRBJ1-5,13,TRBV10-3,CATGQGSNQPQHF,TGTGCCACCGGACAGGGCAGCAATCAGCCCCAGCATTTT
few,-,TRBJ1-1,17,TRBV18,CASSRTPGGGGNTEAFF,TGTGCCAGCTCACGCACCCCCGGCGGGGGAGGAAACACTGAAGCTTTCTTT
-,-,TRBJ1-4,15,TRBV4-1,CASSRNTATNEKLFF,TGCGCCAGCAGCCGAAATACAGCAACTAATGAAAAACTGTTTTTT
-,-,TRBJ2-6,15,TRBV28,CASSFPGTGANVLTF,TGTGCCAGCAGTTTTCCAGGAACTGGGGCCAACGTCCTGACTTTC
-,TRBD2,TRBJ2-1,17,TRBV4-2,CASSPKSASGTLNEQFF,TGTGCCAGCAGCCCCAAGAGCGCTAGCGGGACCCTAAATGAGCAGTTCTTC
-,-,TRBJ2-3,16,TRBV5-1,CASSLGLGLPPDTQYF,TGCGCCAGCAGCTTGGGACTGGGGTTGCCGCCAGATACGCAGTATTTT
-,-,TRBJ2-2,12,TRBV29-1,CSALDNTGELFF,TGCAGCGCCTTAGATAACACCGGGGAGCTGTTTTTT
few,-,TRBJ1-2,12,TRBV4-1,CASSKPIGGYTF,TGCGCCAGCAGCAAGCCCATAGGAGGCTACACCTTC
-,-,TRBJ2-1,16,TRBV25-1,CASSEFGIARGDEQFF,TGTGCCAGCAGTGAATTCGGAATAGCCCGTGGAGATGAGCAGTTCTTC
many,-,TRBJ2-5,11,TRBV5-5,CASSVQETQYF,TGTGCCAGCAGCGTCCAAGAGACCCAGTACTTC
few,TRBD1,TRBJ1-3,15,TRBV5-1,CASSPTGGGGNTIYF,TGCGCCAGCAGCCCCACAGGGGGCGGTGGAAACACCATATATTTT